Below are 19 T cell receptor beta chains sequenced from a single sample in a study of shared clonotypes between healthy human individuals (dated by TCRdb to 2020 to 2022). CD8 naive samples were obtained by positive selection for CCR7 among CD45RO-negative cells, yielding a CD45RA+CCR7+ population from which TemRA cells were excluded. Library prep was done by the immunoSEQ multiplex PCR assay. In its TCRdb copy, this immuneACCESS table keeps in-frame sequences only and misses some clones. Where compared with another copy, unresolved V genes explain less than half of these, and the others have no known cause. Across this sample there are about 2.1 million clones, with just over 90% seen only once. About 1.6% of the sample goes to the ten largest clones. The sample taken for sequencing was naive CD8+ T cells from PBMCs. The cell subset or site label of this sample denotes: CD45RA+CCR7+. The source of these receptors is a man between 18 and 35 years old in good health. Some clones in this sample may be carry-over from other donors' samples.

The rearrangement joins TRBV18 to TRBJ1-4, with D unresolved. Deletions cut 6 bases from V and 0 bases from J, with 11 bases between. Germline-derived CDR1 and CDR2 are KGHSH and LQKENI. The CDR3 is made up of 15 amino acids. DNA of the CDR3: TGTGCCAGCTCGACGACACGAGCAACTAATGAAAAACTGTTTTTT. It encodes CASSTTRATNEKLFF.

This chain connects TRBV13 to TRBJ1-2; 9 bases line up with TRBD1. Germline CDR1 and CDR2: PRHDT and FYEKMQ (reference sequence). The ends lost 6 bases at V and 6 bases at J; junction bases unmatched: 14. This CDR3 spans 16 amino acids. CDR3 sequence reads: CASSQLRTGESNGYTF. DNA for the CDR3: TGTGCCAGCAGTCAGCTACGGACAGGGGAATCGAATGGCTACACCTTC. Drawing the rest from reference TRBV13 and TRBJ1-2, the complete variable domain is AAGVIQSPRHLIKEKRETATLKCYPIPRHDTVYWYQQGPGQDPQFLISFYEKMQSDKGSIPDRFSAQQFSDYHSELNMSSLELGDSALYFCASSQLRTGESNGYTFGSGTRLTVV.

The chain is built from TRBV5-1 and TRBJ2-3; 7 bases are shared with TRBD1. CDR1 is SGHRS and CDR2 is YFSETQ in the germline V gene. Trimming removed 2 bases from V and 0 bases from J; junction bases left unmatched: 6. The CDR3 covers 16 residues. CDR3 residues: CASSFRTGPSTDTQYF. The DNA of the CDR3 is TGCGCCAGCAGCTTTCGGACAGGACCTAGCACAGATACGCAGTATTTT.

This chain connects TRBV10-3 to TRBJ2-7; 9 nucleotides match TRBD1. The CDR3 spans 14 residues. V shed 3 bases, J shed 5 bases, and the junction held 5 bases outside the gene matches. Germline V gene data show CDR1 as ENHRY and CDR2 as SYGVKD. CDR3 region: CAISDWGQGHEQYF. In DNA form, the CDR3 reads TGTGCCATCAGTGATTGGGGACAGGGCCACGAGCAGTACTTC.

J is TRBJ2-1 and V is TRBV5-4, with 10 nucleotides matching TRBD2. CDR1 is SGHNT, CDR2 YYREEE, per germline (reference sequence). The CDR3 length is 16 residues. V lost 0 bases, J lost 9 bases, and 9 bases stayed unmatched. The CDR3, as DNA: TGTGCCAGCAGCTTGGGGGTAGCGGGAGGTATTGGTGAGCAGTTCTTC. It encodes CASSLGVAGGIGEQFF.

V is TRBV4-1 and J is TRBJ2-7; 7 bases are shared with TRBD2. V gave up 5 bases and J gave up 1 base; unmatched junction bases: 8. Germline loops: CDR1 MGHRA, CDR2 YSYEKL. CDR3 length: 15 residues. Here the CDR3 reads CASSWGGSASYEQYF. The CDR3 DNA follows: TGCGCCAGCAGCTGGGGGGGGAGCGCATCCTACGAGCAGTACTTC.

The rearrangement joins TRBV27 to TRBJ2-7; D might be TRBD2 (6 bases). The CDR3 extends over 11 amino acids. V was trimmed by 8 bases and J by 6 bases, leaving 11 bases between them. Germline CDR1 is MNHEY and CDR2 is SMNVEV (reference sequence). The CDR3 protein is CASHGGCEQYF. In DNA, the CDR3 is TGTGCCAGCCATGGGGGGTGCGAGCAGTACTTC.

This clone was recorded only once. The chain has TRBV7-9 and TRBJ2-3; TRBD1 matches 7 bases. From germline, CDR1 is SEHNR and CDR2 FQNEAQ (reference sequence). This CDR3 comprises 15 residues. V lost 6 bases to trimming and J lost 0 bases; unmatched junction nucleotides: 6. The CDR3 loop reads CASSQGTASTDTQYF. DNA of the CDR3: TGTGCCAGCAGTCAGGGGACAGCTAGCACAGATACGCAGTATTTT.

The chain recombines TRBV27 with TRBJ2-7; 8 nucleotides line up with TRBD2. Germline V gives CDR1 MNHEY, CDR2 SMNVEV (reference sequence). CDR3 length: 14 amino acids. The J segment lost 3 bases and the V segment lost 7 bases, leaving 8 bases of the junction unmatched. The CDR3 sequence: CASTQRESGYEQYF. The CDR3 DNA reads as TGTGCCAGCACCCAGCGGGAGAGCGGCTACGAGCAGTACTTC.

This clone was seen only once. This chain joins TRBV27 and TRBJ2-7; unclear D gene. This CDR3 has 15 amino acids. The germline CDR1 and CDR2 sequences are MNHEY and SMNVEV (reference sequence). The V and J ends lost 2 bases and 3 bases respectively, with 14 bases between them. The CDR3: CASSLMGRSGYEQYF. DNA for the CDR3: TGTGCCAGCAGTTTAATGGGCCGTTCAGGCTACGAGCAGTACTTC.

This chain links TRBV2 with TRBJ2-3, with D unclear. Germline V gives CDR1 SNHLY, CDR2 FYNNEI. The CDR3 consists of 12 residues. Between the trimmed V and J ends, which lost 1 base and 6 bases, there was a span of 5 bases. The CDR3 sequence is CASSEVGDTQYF. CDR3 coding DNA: TGTGCCAGCAGTGAAGTGGGTGATACGCAGTATTTT.

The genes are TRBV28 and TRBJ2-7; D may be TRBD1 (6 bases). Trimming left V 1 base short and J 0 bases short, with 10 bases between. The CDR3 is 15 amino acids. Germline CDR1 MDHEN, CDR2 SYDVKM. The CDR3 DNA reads TGTGCCAGCAGTTTATCCTGGGACAACTCCTACGAGCAGTACTTC. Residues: CASSLSWDNSYEQYF.

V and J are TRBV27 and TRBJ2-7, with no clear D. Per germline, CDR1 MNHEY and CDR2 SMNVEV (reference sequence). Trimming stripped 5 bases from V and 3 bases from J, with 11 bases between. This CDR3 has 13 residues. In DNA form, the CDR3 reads TGTGCCAGCAGTCCGTCCCCCATCTACGAGCAGTACTTC. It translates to CASSPSPIYEQYF.

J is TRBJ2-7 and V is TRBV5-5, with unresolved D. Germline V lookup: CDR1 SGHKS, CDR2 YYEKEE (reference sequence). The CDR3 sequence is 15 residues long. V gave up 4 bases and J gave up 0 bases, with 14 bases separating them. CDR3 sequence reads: CASSPLTRSSYEQYF. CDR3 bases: TGTGCCAGCAGCCCGCTGACGAGAAGCTCCTACGAGCAGTACTTC.

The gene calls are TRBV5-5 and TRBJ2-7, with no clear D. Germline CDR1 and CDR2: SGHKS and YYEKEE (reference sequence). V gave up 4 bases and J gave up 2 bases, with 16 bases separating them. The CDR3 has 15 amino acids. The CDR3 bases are TGTGCCAGCAGCCTCCGGATCGGCGCCACCTACGAGCAGTACTTC. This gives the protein CASSLRIGATYEQYF. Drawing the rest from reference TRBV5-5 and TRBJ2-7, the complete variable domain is DAGVTQSPTHLIKTRGQQVTLRCSPISGHKSVSWYQQVLGQGPQFIFQYYEKEERGRGNFPDRFSARQFPNYSSELNVNALLLGDSALYLCASSLRIGATYEQYFGPGTRLTVT.

This CDR3 reads CASSPRGRQETQYF. The CDR3 DNA sequence: TGTGCCAGCAGTCCTCGGGGGAGGCAAGAGACCCAGTACTTC. The chain employs TRBV28 and TRBJ2-5; D might be TRBD2 (6 bases). Germline V CDR1 and CDR2: MDHEN, SYDVKM. V was shortened by 5 bases and J by 2 bases, with 12 bases between the two germline ends. The CDR3 spans 14 residues. The whole variable domain, remainder taken from reference TRBV28 and TRBJ2-5, is DVKVTQSSRYLVKRTGEKVFLECVQDMDHENMFWYRQDPGLGLRLIYFSYDVKMKEKGDIPEGYSVSREKKERFSLILESASTNQTSMYLCASSPRGRQETQYFGPGTRLLVL.

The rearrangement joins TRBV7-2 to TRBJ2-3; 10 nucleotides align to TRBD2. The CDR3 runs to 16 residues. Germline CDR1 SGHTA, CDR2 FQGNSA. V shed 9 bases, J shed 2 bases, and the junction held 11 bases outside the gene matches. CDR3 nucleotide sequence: TGTGCCAGTACCCCCAGCGGGAGGGGGTACACAGATACGCAGTATTTT. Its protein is CASTPSGRGYTDTQYF.

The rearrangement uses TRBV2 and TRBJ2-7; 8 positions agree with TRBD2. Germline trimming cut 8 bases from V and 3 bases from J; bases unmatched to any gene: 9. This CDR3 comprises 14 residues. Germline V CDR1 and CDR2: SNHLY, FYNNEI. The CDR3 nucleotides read TGTGCCAGCGCCGCAACTAGCGGTTTCTACGAGCAGTACTTC. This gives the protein CASAATSGFYEQYF.

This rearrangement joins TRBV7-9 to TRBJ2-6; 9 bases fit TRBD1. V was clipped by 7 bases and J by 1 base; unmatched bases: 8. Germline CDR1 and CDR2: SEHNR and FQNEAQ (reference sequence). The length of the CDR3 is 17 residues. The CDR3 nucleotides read TGTGCCAGCACTTTACAGGGGGCCTATTCTGGGGCCAACGTCCTGACTTTC. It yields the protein CASTLQGAYSGANVLTF.